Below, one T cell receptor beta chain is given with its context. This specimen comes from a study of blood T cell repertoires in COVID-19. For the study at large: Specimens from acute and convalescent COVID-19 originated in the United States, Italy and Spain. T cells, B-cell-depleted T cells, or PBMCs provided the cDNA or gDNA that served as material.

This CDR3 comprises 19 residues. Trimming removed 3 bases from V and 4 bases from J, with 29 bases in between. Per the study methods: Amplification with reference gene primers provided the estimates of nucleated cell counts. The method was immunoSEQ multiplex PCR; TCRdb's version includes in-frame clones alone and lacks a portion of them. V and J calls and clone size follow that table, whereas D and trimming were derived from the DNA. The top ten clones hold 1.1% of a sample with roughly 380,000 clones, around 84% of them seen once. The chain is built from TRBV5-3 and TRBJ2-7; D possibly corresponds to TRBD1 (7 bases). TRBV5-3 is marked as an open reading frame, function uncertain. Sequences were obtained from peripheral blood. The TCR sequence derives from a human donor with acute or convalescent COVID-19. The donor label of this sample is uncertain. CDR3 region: CARSSQGGFDLCPPYEQYF. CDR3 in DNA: TGTGCCAGAAGCTCTCAGGGGGGCTTCGACCTATGTCCCCCTTACGAGCAGTACTTC.